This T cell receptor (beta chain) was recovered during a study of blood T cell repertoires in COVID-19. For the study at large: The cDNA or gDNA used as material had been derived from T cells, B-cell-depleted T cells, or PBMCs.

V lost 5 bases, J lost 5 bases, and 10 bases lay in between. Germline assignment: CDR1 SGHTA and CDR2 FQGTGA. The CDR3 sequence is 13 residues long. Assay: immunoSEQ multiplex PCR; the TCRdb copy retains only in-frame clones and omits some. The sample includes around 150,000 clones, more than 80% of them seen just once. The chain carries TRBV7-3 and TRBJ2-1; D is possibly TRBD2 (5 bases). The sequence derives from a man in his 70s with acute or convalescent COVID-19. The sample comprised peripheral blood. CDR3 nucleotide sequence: TGTGCCAGCAGCACTCAGCGGAACAATGAGCAGTTCTTC. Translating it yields CASSTQRNNEQFF. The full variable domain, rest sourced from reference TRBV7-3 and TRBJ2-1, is GAGVSQTPSNKVTEKGKYVELRCDPISGHTALYWYRQSLGQGPEFLIYFQGTGAADDSGLPNDRFFAVRPEGSVSTLKIQRTERGDSAVYLCASSTQRNNEQFFGPGTRLTVL.